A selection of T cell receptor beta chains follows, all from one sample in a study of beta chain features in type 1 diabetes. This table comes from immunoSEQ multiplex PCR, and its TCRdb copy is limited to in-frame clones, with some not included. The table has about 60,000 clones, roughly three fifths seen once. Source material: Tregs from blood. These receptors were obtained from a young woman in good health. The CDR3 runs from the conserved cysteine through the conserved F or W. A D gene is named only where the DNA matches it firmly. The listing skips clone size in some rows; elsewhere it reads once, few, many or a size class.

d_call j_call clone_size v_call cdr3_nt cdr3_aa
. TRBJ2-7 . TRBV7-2 TGTGCCAGCAGCTTACTTCCCGCGGGCAGTAGAAGCTCCTACGAGCAGTACTTC CASSLLPAGSRSSYEQYF
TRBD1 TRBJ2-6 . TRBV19 TGTGCCAGTAGGCAACTCCGGGACAGAGCCTCTGGGGCCAACGTCCTGACTTTC CASRQLRDRASGANVLTF
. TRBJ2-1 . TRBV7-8 TGTGCCAGCAGCTTAGGGATCAGGGCCTACAATGAGCAGTTCTTC CASSLGIRAYNEQFF
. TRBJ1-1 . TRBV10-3 TGTGCCACCGGGGGGGAAAACACTGAAGCTTTCTTT CATGGENTEAFF
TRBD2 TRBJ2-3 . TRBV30 TGTGCCTGGAGTAACGACCTTCGGACTAGCGGGACCTCACTTATGGATACGCAGTATTTT CAWSNDLRTSGTSLMDTQYF
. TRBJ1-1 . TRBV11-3 TGTGCCAGCAGCTTAGGCAGGAACACTGAAGCTTTCTTT CASSLGRNTEAFF
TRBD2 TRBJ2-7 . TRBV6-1 TGTGCCAGCAGTGGAGCCCCAGCGGGGGACCCCTACGAGCAGTACTTC CASSGAPAGDPYEQYF
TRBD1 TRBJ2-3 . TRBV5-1 TGCGCCAGCAGCTTGGGGACAGGGATAACAGATACGCAGTATTTT CASSLGTGITDTQYF
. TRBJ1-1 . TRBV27 TGTGCCAGCAGTAATCAGGGTCTGACTGAAGCTTTCTTT CASSNQGLTEAFF
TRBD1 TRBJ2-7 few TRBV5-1 TGCGCCAGCAGCTCGGAACAGGGGTACGAGCAGTACTTC CASSSEQGYEQYF
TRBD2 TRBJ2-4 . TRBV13 TGTGCCCGCCTTTCCGGGGGGGCAGGCAAAAACATTCAGTACTTC CARLSGGAGKNIQYF
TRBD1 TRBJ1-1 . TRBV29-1 TGCAGCGTGTCTCGGACAGGGCCTTATGAAGCTTTTTTT CSVSRTGPYEAFF
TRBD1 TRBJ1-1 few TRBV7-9 TGTGCCAGCAGCTCGGGACAGTGGGGCACTGAAGCTTTCTTT CASSSGQWGTEAFF